Listed below are T cell receptor beta chains from one sample, sequenced in a study of CD8 T cell repertoires and HIV-1 epitope variants. No antigens are known for them. Measured with immunoSEQ multiplex PCR; TCRdb has only the in-frame clones, and not every one. The data contain over 4,500 clones, approximately 70% of them singletons. The material sequenced was cultured CD8+ T cells derived from PBMCs. Every receptor here comes from a male donor with HIV. CDR3s include the opening cysteine and the closing phenylalanine or tryptophan. D genes are given only for firm matches. Clone size is given for some rows only: seen once, a few or many times, or a class if the clone is expanded.

clone size,CDR3 length,V gene,J gene,D gene,CDR3 DNA,CDR3 protein
once,14,TRBV6-1,TRBJ2-2,-,TGTGCCAGCTTTAGTGGGGCTCTCTCCGGGGAGCTGTTTTTT,CASFSGALSGELFF
few,13,TRBV7-6,TRBJ1-2,-,TGTGCCAGCAGCGAAGGGGTTGGGGATGGCTACACCTTC,CASSEGVGDGYTF
-,13,TRBV4-2,TRBJ1-1,-,TGTGCCAGCAGCCCCTCGACGAACACTGAAGCTTTCTTT,CASSPSTNTEAFF
-,15,TRBV10-3,TRBJ2-3,-,TGTGCCATCAGTGAGTCGACAGGAAGCACAGATACGCAGTATTTT,CAISESTGSTDTQYF
few,17,TRBV5-5,TRBJ1-2,-,TGTGCCAGCAGCATTAATCGGTTGAATTTATCTAACTATGGCTACACCTTC,CASSINRLNLSNYGYTF
medium-sized,17,TRBV19,TRBJ2-2,-,TGTGCCAGTAGTAACTGGATTCAGACTACGAACACCGGGGAGCTGTTTTTT,CASSNWIQTTNTGELFF
-,15,TRBV28,TRBJ2-4,TRBD1,TGTGCCAGCGCGTCCGGGACAGGGGATAAAAACATTCAGTACTTC,CASASGTGDKNIQYF
-,15,TRBV5-4,TRBJ1-4,TRBD1,TGTGCCAGCAGCTCGACAGGGGGCGCAGGTGAAAAACTGTTTTTT,CASSSTGGAGEKLFF
few,13,TRBV19,TRBJ2-7,-,TGTGCCAGTAGTACTAGCGTCTCCTACGAGCAGTACTTC,CASSTSVSYEQYF
-,17,TRBV7-2,TRBJ2-7,TRBD1,TGTGCCAGCAGCTCGACCCTGAGAGGACAGGGTATCTACGAGCAGTACTTC,CASSSTLRGQGIYEQYF
-,15,TRBV7-9,TRBJ1-1,TRBD1,TGTGCCAGCAGCTGGACCGACAGGGTCACCACTGAAGCTTTCTTT,CASSWTDRVTTEAFF
few,12,TRBV19,TRBJ1-1,-,TGTGCCAGTAGTATAGGGAGCATTGAAGCTTTCTTT,CASSIGSIEAFF
-,15,TRBV5-6,TRBJ1-4,TRBD1,TGTGCCAGCACCCCTGGGAGGGGGCCTAATGAAAAACTGTTTTTT,CASTPGRGPNEKLFF
once,16,TRBV4-2,TRBJ2-7,TRBD1,TGTGCCAGCAGCCAAATGGGGCAGGGGGACTCCTACGAGCAGTACTTC,CASSQMGQGDSYEQYF
-,15,TRBV16,TRBJ1-2,-,TGTGCCAGCAGCCAAGGAGGGGGGAATAACTATGGCTACACCTTC,CASSQGGGNNYGYTF
few,11,TRBV5-4,TRBJ2-7,-,TGTGCCAGCAGCTTGTCCCACGAGCAGTACTTC,CASSLSHEQYF
few,18,TRBV14,TRBJ2-6,-,TGTGCCAGCAGCCAAGAAACGGGGAGATCGGCTGGGGCCAACGTCCTGACTTTC,CASSQETGRSAGANVLTF
-,16,TRBV4-2,TRBJ1-2,-,TGTGCCAGCAGCCCTTGGCCGGTAGAATTGGACTATGGCTACACCTTC,CASSPWPVELDYGYTF
few,11,TRBV6-5,TRBJ2-7,-,TGTGCCAGCATGGGGGGCTACGAGCAGTACTTC,CASMGGYEQYF
-,13,TRBV15,TRBJ2-7,-,TGTGCCACCAGCACCCTGGGGAGGACAGAGCAGTACTTC,CATSTLGRTEQYF
few,16,TRBV6-5,TRBJ2-1,TRBD2,TGTGCCAGCAGTTACTCCCCTAGCGGGAGAAACAATGAGCAGTTCTTC,CASSYSPSGRNNEQFF
-,12,TRBV19,TRBJ2-1,-,TGTGCCGTGCGGACACTGTACAATGAGCAGTTCTTC,CAVRTLYNEQFF
-,15,TRBV19,TRBJ2-7,-,TGTGCCAGTAGTTCCCGGGATCCAGGATCCTACGAGCAGTACTTC,CASSSRDPGSYEQYF
-,15,TRBV5-8,TRBJ2-7,TRBD1,TGTGCCAGCAGCTTGGCGGCAGGGGGCGGGTACGAGCAGTACTTC,CASSLAAGGGYEQYF
-,13,TRBV6-5,TRBJ1-1,-,TGTGCCAGCAGTTACTCGCGTGGGGATGAAGCTTTCTTT,CASSYSRGDEAFF
-,15,TRBV13,TRBJ2-3,TRBD1,TGTGCCAGCAGCTTAGACGGACAGGGAACAGATACGCAGTATTTT,CASSLDGQGTDTQYF
-,14,TRBV28,TRBJ1-1,-,TGTGCCAGCACCCCTGGGGCACGGGTGCCCGAAGCTTTCTTT,CASTPGARVPEAFF
-,14,TRBV28,TRBJ1-1,-,TGTGCCAGCAGTTTGGGGGCCGTGAACACTGAAGCTTTCTTT,CASSLGAVNTEAFF
hyperexpanded,16,TRBV28,TRBJ1-2,-,TGTGCCAGCGGCTTATATCCCTTGGACCTTAACTATGGCTACACCTTC,CASGLYPLDLNYGYTF
few,12,TRBV2,TRBJ2-2,-,TGTGCCAGCGGCCCAGCGCCCGGGGAGCTGTTTTTT,CASGPAPGELFF
-,14,TRBV27,TRBJ2-1,TRBD2,TGTGCCAGCAGTCTAGGACTAGTTATGGATGAGCAGTTCTTC,CASSLGLVMDEQFF